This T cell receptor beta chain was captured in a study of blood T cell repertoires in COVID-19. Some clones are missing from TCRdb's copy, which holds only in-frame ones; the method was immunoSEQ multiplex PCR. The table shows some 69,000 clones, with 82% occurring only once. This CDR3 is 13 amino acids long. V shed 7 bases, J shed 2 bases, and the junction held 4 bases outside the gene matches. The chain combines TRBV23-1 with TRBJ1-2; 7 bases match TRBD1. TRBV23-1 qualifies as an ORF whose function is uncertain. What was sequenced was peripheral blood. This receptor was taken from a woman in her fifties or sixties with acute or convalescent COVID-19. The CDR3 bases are TGCGCCAGCAACCAGGGACAGAACTATGGCTACACCTTC. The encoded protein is CASNQGQNYGYTF.